This T cell receptor beta chain was sequenced in a study of siplizumab effects on memory and regulatory T cells. Study-wide results and caveats: Naive T cells looked more diverse than memory cells and looked like major alloresponse contributors. Proliferating Tregs taken from siplizumab cultures were not shown to have a confirmed suppressive function. The authors mapped only a minor fraction of alloreactive clones to unstimulated subsets.

Worth noting for this clone: Its cognate antigen is unknown.

The V end was cut by 0 bases, the J end by 3 bases, with 15 bases between. The CDR3 runs 16 residues. Germline CDR1 reads MGHRA; CDR2 reads YSYEKL. Per sample, roughly 94,000 TCR templates underwent assay. Profiling relied on immunoSEQ multiplex PCR, and the TCRdb table lists in-frame clones only, not all of them. The sample contains approximately 110,000 clones, around 90% of which appear only once. The TCR was taken from a human donor in good health. Sequencing was performed on Tregs sorted from blood. The chain carries TRBV4-1 and TRBJ2-7; D is perhaps TRBD2 (5 bases). This CDR3 reads CASSQDLSGKFYEQYF. As DNA, the CDR3 is TGCGCCAGCAGCCAAGATCTGTCGGGGAAATTCTACGAGCAGTACTTC.